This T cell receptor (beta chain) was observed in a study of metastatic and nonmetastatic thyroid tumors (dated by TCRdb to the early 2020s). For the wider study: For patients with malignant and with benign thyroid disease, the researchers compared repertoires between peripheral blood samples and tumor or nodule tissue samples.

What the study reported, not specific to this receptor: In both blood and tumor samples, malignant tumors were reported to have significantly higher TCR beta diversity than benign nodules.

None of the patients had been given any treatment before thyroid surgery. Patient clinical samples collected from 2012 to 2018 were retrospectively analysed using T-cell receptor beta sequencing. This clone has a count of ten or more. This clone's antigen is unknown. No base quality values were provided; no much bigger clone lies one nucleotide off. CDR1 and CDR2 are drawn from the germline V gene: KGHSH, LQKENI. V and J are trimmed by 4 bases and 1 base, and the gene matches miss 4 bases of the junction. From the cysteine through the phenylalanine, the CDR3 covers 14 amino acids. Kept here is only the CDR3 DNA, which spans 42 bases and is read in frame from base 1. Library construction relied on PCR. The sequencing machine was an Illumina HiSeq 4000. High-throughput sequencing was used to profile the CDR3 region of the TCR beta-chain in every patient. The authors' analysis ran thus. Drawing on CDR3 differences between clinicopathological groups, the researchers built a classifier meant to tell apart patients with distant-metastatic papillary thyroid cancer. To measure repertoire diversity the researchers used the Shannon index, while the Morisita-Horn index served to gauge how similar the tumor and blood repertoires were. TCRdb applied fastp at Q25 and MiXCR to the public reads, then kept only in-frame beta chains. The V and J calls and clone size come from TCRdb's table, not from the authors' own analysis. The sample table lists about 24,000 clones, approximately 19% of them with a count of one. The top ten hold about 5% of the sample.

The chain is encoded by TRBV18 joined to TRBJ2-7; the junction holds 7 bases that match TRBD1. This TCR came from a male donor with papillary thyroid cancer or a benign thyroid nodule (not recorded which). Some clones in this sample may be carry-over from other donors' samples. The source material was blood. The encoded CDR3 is CASSRDSFSYEQYF. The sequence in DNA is TGTGCCAGCTCACGGGACAGTTTTTCCTACGAGCAGTACTTC.